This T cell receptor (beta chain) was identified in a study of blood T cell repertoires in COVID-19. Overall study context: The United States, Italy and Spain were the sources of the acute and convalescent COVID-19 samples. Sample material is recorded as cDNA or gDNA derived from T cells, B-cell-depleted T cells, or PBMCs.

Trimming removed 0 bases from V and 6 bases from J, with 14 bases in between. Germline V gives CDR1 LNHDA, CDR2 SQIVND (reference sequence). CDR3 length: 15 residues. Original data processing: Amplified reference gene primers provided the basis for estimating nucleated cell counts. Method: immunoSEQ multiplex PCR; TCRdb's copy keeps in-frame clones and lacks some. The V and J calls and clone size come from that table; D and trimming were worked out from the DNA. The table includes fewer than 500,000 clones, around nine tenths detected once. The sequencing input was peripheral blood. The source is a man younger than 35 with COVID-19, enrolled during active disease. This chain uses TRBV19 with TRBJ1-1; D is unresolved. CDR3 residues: CASSIDGRVVAEAFF. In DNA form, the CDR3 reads TGTGCCAGTAGTATAGACGGCCGGGTCGTGGCTGAAGCTTTCTTT.